These 16 T cell receptor beta chains were all obtained from the same sample, sequenced in a study of blood T cell repertoires in COVID-19 (dated by TCRdb to the early 2020s). Receptors were amplified or captured by the immunoSEQ multiplex PCR assay. TCRdb limited this immuneACCESS table to in-frame rearrangements with V and J called. A share of clones is missing; checked studies link under half to unresolved V genes, and the rest is unexplained. The sample table shows 250,000 to 300,000 clones, and roughly 77% are seen once. Clones ranked in the top ten supply 3% to 3.5% of the sample. The material sequenced was peripheral blood. The source is an elderly woman with acute or convalescent COVID-19.

The chain joins TRBV19 to TRBJ1-2, with D possibly TRBD1 on 6 matching bases. Trimming pared 5 bases from V and 2 bases from J, leaving 9 bases between. CDR3 length: 13 residues. Germline V gene data show CDR1 as LNHDA and CDR2 as SQIVND (reference sequence). CDR3 sequence: CASSGQLNYGYTF. CDR3 coding DNA: TGTGCCAGTAGTGGACAGCTCAACTATGGCTACACCTTC.

The chain couples TRBV2 to TRBJ2-1; D uncertain. The CDR3 is made up of 16 amino acids. V lost 2 bases and J 2 bases, leaving 13 bases between the germline ends. Per the germline V gene, CDR1 is SNHLY and CDR2 is FYNNEI. This CDR3 is CASSEWPKSPYNEQFF. The CDR3 DNA sequence: TGTGCCAGCAGTGAATGGCCGAAAAGTCCCTACAATGAGCAGTTCTTC.

The rearrangement uses TRBV5-4 and TRBJ2-3; 16 positions agree with TRBD2. Unmatched junction bases numbered 10, after V lost 4 bases and J lost 5 bases. CDR1 is SGHNT, CDR2 YYREEE, per germline (reference sequence). The CDR3 covers 18 residues. The CDR3 DNA is TGTGCCAGCAGCCCCGGGACTAGCGGGAGGGCCGGTATAGATACGCAGTATTTT. As protein: CASSPGTSGRAGIDTQYF.

This rearrangement joins TRBV6-5 to TRBJ2-7; no definite D call. CDR1 is MNHEY and CDR2 is SVGAGI in the germline V gene. The length of the CDR3 is 13 residues. Trimming cost V 7 bases and J 0 bases, with 10 bases left between them. The CDR3 sequence: CASIGWSSYEQYF. The CDR3 bases are TGTGCCAGCATCGGATGGAGCTCCTACGAGCAGTACTTC.

This chain links TRBV6-2 or TRBV6-3 with TRBJ2-7, with 8 positions matching TRBD1. Germline V gives CDR1 MNHEY, CDR2 SVGEGT. This CDR3 is 17 amino acids long. V trimming: 2 bases; J trimming: 0 bases; junction bases outside the gene matches: 9. The CDR3 coding sequence is TGTGCCAGCAGTTACGACCGGACAGGGTATTACTCCTACGAGCAGTACTTC. This gives the protein CASSYDRTGYYSYEQYF.

This chain links TRBV5-1 with TRBJ2-7; D might be TRBD1 (5 bases). Germline CDR1 reads SGHRS; CDR2 reads YFSETQ. The germline V and J ends were trimmed by 1 base and 3 bases, with 11 bases remaining between them. CDR3 size: 14 residues. The CDR3 DNA is TGCGCCAGCAGCTTGACTGCGCAGGGCTACGAGCAGTACTTC. It translates to CASSLTAQGYEQYF.

This clone occurred many times. V is TRBV3-1 (or the pseudogene TRBV3-2) and J is TRBJ2-5; 11 positions agree with TRBD2. The CDR3 has 16 amino acids. J gave up 6 bases and V 0 bases, and 6 bases lay outside the gene matches. The germline V gene has CDR1 LGHDT and CDR2 YNNKEL (reference sequence). The CDR3 region has the DNA TGTGCCAGCAGCCAAGATGTAACTAGCGGGGGTCAGACCCAGTACTTC. The encoded protein is CASSQDVTSGGQTQYF.

The chain couples TRBV20-1 to TRBJ1-2, with D hard to call. From germline, CDR1 is DFQATT and CDR2 SNEGSKA (reference sequence). The CDR3 covers 13 residues. With 3 bases removed from V and 2 bases from J, the gap between germline ends came to 10 bases. The chain's CDR3 is CSASPRSNYGYTF. The CDR3 nucleotides read TGCAGTGCTAGTCCGAGGTCCAACTATGGCTACACCTTC.

This chain links TRBV5-1 with TRBJ2-7; 11 bases line up with TRBD1. This CDR3 region has 16 residues. CDR1 is SGHRS, CDR2 YFSETQ, per germline. Trimming removed 4 bases from V and 0 bases from J; junction bases left unmatched: 6. The DNA for the CDR3 is TGCGCCAGCAGCATTGGACAGGGGGCTATCTCCTACGAGCAGTACTTC. Translation gives CASSIGQGAISYEQYF.

The chain couples TRBV12-3 or TRBV12-4 to TRBJ1-2, with D uncertain. The CDR3 runs 11 residues. Trimming pared 6 bases from V and 2 bases from J, leaving 4 bases between. The CDR3 protein is CASSRNYGYTF. The CDR3 region has the DNA TGTGCCAGCAGCCGGAACTATGGCTACACCTTC.

This clone was detected only once. The chain recombines TRBV29-1 with TRBJ1-3, with TRBD1 matching over 8 bases. Unmatched junction bases numbered 8, after V lost 3 bases and J lost 4 bases. Germline assignment: CDR1 SQVTM and CDR2 ANQGSEA. The CDR3 runs 15 residues. Written as DNA, the CDR3 is TGCAGCGTTGAGGGTCAGGGGGCAAGAGGAAACACCATATATTTT. Translated, it gives CSVEGQGARGNTIYF.

Of note for this clone: Other DNA sequences in the same sample also yield this CDR3. The genes are TRBV19 and TRBJ1-6; 10 nucleotides match TRBD1. The V segment lost 5 bases and the J segment 8 bases; nucleotides outside the gene matches: 6. Germline loops: CDR1 LNHDA, CDR2 SQIVND (reference sequence). The CDR3 is 15 amino acids. CDR3 region: CASSPWTGGDSPLHF. CDR3 DNA: TGTGCCAGTAGTCCATGGACAGGGGGGGATTCACCCCTCCACTTT.

The chain carries TRBV7-9 and TRBJ1-1; a weak D match, TRBD1 (5 bases). V was trimmed by 6 bases and J by 1 base, leaving 18 bases between them. From germline, CDR1 is SEHNR and CDR2 FQNEAQ (reference sequence). This CDR3 has 16 residues. CDR3 residues: CASSSVGGGWNTEAFF. CDR3 in DNA: TGTGCCAGCAGTTCCGTTGGGGGAGGGTGGAACACTGAAGCTTTCTTT.

The rearrangement uses TRBV4-3 and TRBJ1-4, with 11 bases identical to TRBD1. J lost 3 bases, V lost 3 bases, and 9 bases had no gene match. This CDR3 has 18 amino acids. Germline loops: CDR1 LGHNA, CDR2 YSLEER. CDR3 amino acids: CASSQDRGRRGANEKLFF. The CDR3 DNA sequence: TGCGCCAGCAGCCAGGACAGGGGGCGCCGGGGGGCTAATGAAAAACTGTTTTTT.

This chain uses TRBV7-9 with TRBJ2-7, with 8 bases that match TRBD2. Germline V gene lookup returns CDR1 SEHNR and CDR2 FQNEAQ (reference sequence). This CDR3 contains 15 residues. The junction had 12 bases not matched to a gene; V was cut back by 4 bases and J by 7 bases. CDR3: CASSSLIAGKMEQYF. CDR3 sequence (DNA): TGTGCCAGCAGCTCACTGATAGCGGGAAAGATGGAGCAGTACTTC.

V usage is TRBV5-5 and J usage is TRBJ2-5, with 10 bases fitting TRBD1. J was trimmed by 5 bases and V by 0 bases; bases with no gene match: 10. Germline V lookup: CDR1 SGHKS, CDR2 YYEKEE (reference sequence). This CDR3 has 17 amino acids. The CDR3 loop reads CASSLVGTGVRGETQYF. DNA of the CDR3: TGTGCCAGCAGCTTGGTTGGGACAGGGGTGCGCGGGGAGACCCAGTACTTC.